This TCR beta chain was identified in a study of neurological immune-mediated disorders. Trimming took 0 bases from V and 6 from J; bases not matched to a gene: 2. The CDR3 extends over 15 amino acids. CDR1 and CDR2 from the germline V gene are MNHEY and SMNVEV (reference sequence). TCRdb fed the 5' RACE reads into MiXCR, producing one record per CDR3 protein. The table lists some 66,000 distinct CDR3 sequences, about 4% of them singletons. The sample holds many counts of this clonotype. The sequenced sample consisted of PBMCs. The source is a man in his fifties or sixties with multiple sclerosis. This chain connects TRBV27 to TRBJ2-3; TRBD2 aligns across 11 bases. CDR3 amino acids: CASSLSPSGGDTQYF. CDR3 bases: TGTGCCAGCAGTTTATCTCCTAGCGGGGGGGATACGCAGTATTTT.